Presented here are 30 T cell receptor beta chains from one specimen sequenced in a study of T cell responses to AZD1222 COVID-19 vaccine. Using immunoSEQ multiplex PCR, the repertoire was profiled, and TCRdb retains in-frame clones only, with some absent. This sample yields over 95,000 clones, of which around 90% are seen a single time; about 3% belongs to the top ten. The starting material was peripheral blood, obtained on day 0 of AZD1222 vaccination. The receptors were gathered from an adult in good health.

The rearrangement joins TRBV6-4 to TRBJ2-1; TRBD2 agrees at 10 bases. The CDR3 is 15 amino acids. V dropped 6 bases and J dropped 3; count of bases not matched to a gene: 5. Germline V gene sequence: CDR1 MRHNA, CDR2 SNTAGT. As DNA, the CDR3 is TGTGCCAGCAGCCAAACTAGCGGGGACTACAATGAGCAGTTCTTC. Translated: CASSQTSGDYNEQFF.

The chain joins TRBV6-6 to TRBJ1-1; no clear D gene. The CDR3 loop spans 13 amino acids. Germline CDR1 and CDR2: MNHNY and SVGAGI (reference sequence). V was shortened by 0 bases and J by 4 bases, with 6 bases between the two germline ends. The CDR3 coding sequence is TGTGCCAGCAGTTACTCGGGTGGCACTGAAGCTTTCTTT. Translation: CASSYSGGTEAFF.

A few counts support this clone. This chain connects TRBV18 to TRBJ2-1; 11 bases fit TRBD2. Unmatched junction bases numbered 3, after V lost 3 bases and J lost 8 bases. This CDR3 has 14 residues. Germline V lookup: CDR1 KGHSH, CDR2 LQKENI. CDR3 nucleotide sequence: TGTGCCAGCTCACCGACTAGCGGGAAAGATGAGCAGTTCTTC. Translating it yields CASSPTSGKDEQFF.

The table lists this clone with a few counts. The CDR3 DNA follows: TGTGCCAGCAGCTTACGGGCCGACAGGCCGGCAGATACGCAGTATTTT. Protein sequence: CASSLRADRPADTQYF. The chain carries TRBV13 and TRBJ2-3; maybe TRBD1 (6 bases). V shed 2 bases and J shed 4 bases, with 16 bases lying between them. Germline V CDR1 and CDR2: PRHDT, FYEKMQ (reference sequence). CDR3 size: 16 residues.

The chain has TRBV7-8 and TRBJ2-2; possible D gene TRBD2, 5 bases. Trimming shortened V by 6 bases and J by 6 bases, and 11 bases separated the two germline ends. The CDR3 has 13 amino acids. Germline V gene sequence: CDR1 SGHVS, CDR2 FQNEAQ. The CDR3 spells CASRSREAGELFF. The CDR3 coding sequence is TGTGCCAGCAGGTCTCGGGAAGCCGGGGAGCTGTTTTTT. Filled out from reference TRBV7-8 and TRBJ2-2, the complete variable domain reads GAGVSQSPRYKVAKRGQDVALRCDPISGHVSLFWYQQALGQGPEFLTYFQNEAQLDKSGLPSDRFFAERPEGSVSTLKIQRTQQEDSAVYLCASRSREAGELFFGEGSRLTVL.

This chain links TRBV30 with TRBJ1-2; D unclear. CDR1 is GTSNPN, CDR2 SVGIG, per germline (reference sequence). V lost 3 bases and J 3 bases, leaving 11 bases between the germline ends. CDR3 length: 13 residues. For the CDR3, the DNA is TGTGCCTGGAGGACCCACAGTTACTATGGCTACACCTTC. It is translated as CAWRTHSYYGYTF.

CDR3 sequence: CATSGPARSDTQYF. Written as DNA, the CDR3 is TGTGCCACCAGTGGGCCTGCCCGTTCGGATACGCAGTATTTT. This chain joins TRBV24-1 and TRBJ2-3; D call uncertain. The germline V gene encodes CDR1 KGHDR and CDR2 SFDVKD. The V end lost 5 bases, the J end lost 6 bases, and 14 bases lay between the germline ends. The CDR3 totals 14 residues.

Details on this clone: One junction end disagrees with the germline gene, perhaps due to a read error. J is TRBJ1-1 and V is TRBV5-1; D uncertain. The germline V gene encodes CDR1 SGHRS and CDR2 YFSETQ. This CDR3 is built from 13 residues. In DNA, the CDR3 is TGTGCCAGCAGCTTGGAGGGTAACACTGAAGCTTTCTTT. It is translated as CASSLEGNTEAFF.

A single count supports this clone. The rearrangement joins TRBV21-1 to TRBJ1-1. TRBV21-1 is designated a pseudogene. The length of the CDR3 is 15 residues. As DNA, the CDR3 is TGTGCCAGCAGCGTCGGGGGCGAAGTCGACACTGAAGCTTTCTTT. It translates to CASSVGGEVDTEAFF.

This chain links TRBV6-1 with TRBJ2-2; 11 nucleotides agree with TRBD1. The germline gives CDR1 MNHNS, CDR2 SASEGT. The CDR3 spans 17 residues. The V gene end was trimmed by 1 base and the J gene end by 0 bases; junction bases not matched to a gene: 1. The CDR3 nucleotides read TGTGCCAGCAGTGAAGTGGGACAGGGGGCGAACACCGGGGAGCTGTTTTTT. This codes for CASSEVGQGANTGELFF.

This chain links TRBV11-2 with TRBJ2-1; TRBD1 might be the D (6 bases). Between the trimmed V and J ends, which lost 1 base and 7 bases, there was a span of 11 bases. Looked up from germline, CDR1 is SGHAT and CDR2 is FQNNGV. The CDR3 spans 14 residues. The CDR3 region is CASSLGLRGNEQFF. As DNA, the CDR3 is TGTGCCAGCAGCTTAGGCCTCAGGGGTAATGAGCAGTTCTTC.

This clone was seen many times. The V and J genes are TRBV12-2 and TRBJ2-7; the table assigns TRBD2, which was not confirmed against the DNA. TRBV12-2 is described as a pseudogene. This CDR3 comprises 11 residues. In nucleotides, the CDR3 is TGTGCAAGTCGCTTAGGCGGGGTGCAGTACTTC. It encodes CASRLGGVQYF.

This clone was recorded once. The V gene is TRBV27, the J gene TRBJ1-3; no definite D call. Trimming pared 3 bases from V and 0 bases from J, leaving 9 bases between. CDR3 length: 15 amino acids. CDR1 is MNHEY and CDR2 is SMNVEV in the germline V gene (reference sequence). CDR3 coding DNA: TGTGCCAGCAGTTTCAAGGGTCTCTCTGGAAACACCATATATTTT. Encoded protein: CASSFKGLSGNTIYF.

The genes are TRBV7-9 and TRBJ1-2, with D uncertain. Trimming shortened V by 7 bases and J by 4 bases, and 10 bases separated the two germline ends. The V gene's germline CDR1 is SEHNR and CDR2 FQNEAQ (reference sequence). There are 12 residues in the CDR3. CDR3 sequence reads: CASNDGLYGYTF. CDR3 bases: TGTGCCAGCAACGACGGCCTCTATGGCTACACCTTC.

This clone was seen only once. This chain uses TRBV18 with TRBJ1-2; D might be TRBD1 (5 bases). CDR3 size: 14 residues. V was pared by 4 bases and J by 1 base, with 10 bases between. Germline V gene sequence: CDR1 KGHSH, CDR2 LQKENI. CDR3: CASSRSDSNYGYTF. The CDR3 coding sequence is TGTGCCAGCTCACGGAGTGACAGTAACTATGGCTACACCTTC.

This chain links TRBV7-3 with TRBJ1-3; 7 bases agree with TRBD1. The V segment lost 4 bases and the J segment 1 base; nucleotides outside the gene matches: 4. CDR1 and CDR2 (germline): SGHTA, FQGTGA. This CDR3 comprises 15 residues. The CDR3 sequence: CASSSQGQSGNTIYF. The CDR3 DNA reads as TGTGCCAGCAGCTCCCAGGGACAGTCTGGAAACACCATATATTTT.

CDR3 region: CASSQDPGGTGGNTIYF. In DNA, the CDR3 is TGTGCCAGCAGCCAAGATCCAGGAGGAACGGGGGGAAACACCATATATTTT. The rearrangement joins TRBV4-2 to TRBJ1-3; D uncertain. V was trimmed by 0 bases and J by 4 bases, leaving 16 bases between them. The CDR3 runs to 17 residues. The germline gives CDR1 LGHNA, CDR2 YNFKEQ.

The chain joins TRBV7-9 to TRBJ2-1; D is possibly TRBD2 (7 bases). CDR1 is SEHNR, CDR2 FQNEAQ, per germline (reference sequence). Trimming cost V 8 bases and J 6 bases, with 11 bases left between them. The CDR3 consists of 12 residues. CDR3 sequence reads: CASGGGSNEQFF. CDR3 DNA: TGTGCCAGCGGGGGCGGGAGCAATGAGCAGTTCTTC. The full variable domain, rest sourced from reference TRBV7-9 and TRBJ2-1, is DTGVSQNPRHKITKRGQNVTFRCDPISEHNRLYWYRQTLGQGPEFLTYFQNEAQLEKSRLLSDRFSAERPKGSFSTLEIQRTEQGDSAMYLCASGGGSNEQFFGPGTRLTVL.

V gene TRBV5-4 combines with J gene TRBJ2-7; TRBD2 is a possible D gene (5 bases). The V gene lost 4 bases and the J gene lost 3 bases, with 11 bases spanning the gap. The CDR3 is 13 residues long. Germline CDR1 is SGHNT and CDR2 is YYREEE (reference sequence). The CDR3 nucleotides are TGTGCCAGCAGCCCCGGACTCAACTACGAGCAGTACTTC. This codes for CASSPGLNYEQYF.

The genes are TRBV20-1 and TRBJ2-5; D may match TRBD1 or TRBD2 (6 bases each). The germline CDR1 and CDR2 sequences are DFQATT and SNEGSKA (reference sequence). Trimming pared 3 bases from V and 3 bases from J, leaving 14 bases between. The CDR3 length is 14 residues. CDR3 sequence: CSASPRGRKETQYF. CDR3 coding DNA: TGCAGTGCTAGTCCCCGGGGGCGCAAAGAGACCCAGTACTTC.

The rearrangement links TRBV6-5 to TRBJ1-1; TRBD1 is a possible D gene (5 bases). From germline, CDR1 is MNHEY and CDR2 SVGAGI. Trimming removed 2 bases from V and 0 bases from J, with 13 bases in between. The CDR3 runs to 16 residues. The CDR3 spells CASSYGGTTMNTEAFF. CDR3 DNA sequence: TGTGCCAGCAGTTACGGGGGGACGACCATGAACACTGAAGCTTTCTTT.

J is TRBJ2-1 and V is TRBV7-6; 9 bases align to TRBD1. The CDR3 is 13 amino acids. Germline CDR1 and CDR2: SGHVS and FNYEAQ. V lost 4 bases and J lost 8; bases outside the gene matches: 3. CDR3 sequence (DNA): TGTGCCAGCAGCTGGCGACAGGGGGATGAGCAGTTCTTC. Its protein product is CASSWRQGDEQFF.

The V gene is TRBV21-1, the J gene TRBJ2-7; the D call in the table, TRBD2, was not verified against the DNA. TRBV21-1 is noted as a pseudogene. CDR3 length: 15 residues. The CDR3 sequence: CASSRLAGGTYEQYV. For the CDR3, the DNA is TGTGCCAGCAGCAGACTAGCGGGAGGTACTTACGAGCAGTACGTC.

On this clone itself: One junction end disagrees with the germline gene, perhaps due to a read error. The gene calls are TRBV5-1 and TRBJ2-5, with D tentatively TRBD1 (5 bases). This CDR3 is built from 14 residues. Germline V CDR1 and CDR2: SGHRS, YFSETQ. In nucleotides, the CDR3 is TGTGCCAGCAGCTCCTCAGGGTACCAAGAGACCCAGTACTTC. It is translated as CASSSSGYQETQYF.

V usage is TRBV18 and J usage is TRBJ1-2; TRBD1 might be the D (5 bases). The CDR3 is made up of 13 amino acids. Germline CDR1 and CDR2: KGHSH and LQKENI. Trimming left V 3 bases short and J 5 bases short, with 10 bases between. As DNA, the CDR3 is TGTGCCAGCTCACCGGGACTTGAATATGGCTACACCTTC. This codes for CASSPGLEYGYTF.

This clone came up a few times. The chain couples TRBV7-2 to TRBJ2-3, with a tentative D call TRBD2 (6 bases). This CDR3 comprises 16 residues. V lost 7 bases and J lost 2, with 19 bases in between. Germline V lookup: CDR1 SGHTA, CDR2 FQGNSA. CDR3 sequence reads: CASIPLGGAITDTQYF. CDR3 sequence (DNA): TGTGCCAGCATCCCTTTGGGCGGGGCCATCACAGATACGCAGTATTTT.

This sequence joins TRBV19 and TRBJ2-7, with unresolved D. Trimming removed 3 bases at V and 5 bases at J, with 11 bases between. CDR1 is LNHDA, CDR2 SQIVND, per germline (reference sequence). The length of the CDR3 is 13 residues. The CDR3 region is CASSIAPFDEQYF. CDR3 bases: TGTGCCAGTAGTATCGCCCCCTTCGACGAGCAGTACTTC.

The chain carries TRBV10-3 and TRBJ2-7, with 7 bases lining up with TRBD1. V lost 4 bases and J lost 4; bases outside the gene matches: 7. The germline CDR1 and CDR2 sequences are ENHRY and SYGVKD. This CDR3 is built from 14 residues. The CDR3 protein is CAISGGQLRYEQYF. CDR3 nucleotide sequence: TGTGCCATCAGTGGGGGACAGCTAAGGTACGAGCAGTACTTC.

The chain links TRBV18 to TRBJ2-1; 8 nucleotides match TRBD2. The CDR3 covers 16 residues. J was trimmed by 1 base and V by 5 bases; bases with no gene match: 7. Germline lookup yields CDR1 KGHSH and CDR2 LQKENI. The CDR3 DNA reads TGTGCCAGCTCAGCAACTAGCGGAAGTTCCTACAATGAGCAGTTCTTC. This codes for CASSATSGSSYNEQFF.

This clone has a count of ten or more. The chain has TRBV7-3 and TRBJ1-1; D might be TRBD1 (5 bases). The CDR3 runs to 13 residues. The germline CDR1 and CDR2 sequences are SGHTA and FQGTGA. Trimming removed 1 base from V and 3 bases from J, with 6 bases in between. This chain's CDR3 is CASSLRGDTEAFF. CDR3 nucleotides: TGTGCCAGCAGCTTAAGGGGGGACACTGAAGCTTTCTTT. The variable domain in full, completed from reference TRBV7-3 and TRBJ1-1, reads GAGVSQTPSNKVTEKGKYVELRCDPISGHTALYWYRQSLGQGPEFLIYFQGTGAADDSGLPNDRFFAVRPEGSVSTLKIQRTERGDSAVYLCASSLRGDTEAFFGQGTRLTVV.